This is a list of T cell receptor beta chains from one sample in a study of T cell responses to AZD1222 COVID-19 vaccine. Assay: immunoSEQ multiplex PCR; the TCRdb copy retains only in-frame clones and omits some. The data contain some 120,000 clones, 80% to 90% of them singletons. This material consisted of peripheral blood, taken on day 0 of AZD1222 vaccination. These receptors were obtained from an adult in good health. The CDR3 runs from the conserved cysteine through the conserved F or W. The order of the fields is D gene, J gene, V gene, CDR3 length, CDR3 protein, CDR3 DNA. A D gene is named only where the DNA matches it firmly.

>TRBD2|TRBJ2-1|TRBV10-3|15
CAISESGTSGTEQFF
TGTGCCATCAGTGAGTCAGGGACTAGCGGGACAGAGCAGTTCTTC
>.|TRBJ2-7|TRBV5-1|13
CASSLIGKHEQYF
TGCGCCAGCAGCTTGATAGGGAAACACGAGCAGTACTTC
>.|TRBJ2-1|TRBV5-1|14
CASSSTSGLGEQFF
TGCGCCAGCAGCTCCACCTCGGGACTCGGGGAGCAGTTCTTC
>TRBD2|TRBJ2-7|TRBV11-3|17
CASSLVWASGSTYEQYF
TGTGCCAGCAGCTTAGTTTGGGCTAGCGGGTCAACCTACGAGCAGTACTTC
>.|TRBJ2-7|TRBV4-1|15
CASSQDRQGIYEQYF
TGCGCCAGCAGCCAAGATCGGCAGGGGATTTACGAGCAGTACTTC
>.|TRBJ2-1|TRBV11-3|14
CASRPGLSYNEQFF
TGTGCCAGCAGACCGGGACTCTCCTACAATGAGCAGTTCTTC
>TRBD2|TRBJ2-1|TRBV7-8|16
CASSPWAGGRNNEQFF
TGTGCCAGCAGCCCCTGGGCGGGAGGAAGGAACAATGAGCAGTTCTTC
>.|TRBJ1-1|TRBV2|12
CASSEPLGEAFF
TGTGCCAGCAGTGAACCCCTTGGGGAAGCTTTCTTT
>TRBD2|TRBJ2-1|TRBV5-4|15
CASSLAGATYNEQFF
TGTGCCAGCAGCCTAGCGGGAGCAACCTACAATGAGCAGTTCTTC
>.|TRBJ1-1|TRBV12-3/TRBV12-4|13
CASSLGQNTEAFF
TGTGCCAGCAGCCTCGGACAGAACACTGAAGCTTTCTTT
>.|TRBJ1-2|TRBV2|16
CASSGRERPRNYGYTF
TGTGCCAGCAGCGGCAGGGAGCGGCCAAGAAACTATGGCTACACCTTC
>.|TRBJ1-6|TRBV6-5|15
CASSYSWTENSPLHF
TGTGCCAGCAGTTACTCGTGGACAGAGAATTCACCCCTCCACTTT